The sequence of this TCR beta chain was determined in a study of T cells in Graves' hyperthyroidism and ophthalmopathy. Overall study: Before treatment of any kind, peripheral blood was taken at initial diagnosis. Findings and limits, study-wide: Most thyroid-expanded clonotypes above 0.001 were also found in blood.

This sample holds PBMCs from about 10 ml fresh peripheral blood. Worth noting for this clonotype: Its antigen is as yet unknown.

The CDR3 is 12 amino acids. V lost 3 bases and J 6 bases, leaving 8 bases between the germline ends. Germline lookup yields CDR1 LNHDA and CDR2 SQIVND (reference sequence). Amplified regions were TCR beta CDR3 sequences from RNA transcripts. HTBI primers were employed in a first-round RT-PCR of the TCR CDR3. TCRdb re-derived calls from the multiplex PCR reads in MiXCR, one entry per CDR3 protein. The sample carries hundreds of thousands of distinct CDR3 sequences, roughly 18% recorded once. This sequence originates from a man aged 50 to 59 with Graves' ophthalmopathy. Material for sequencing was blood. V gene TRBV19 combines with J gene TRBJ1-2; D is unresolved. CDR3 nucleotide sequence: TGTGCCAGTAGTATCGGACTAAATGGCTACACCTTC. It is translated as CASSIGLNGYTF. Based on the CDR3 plus reference TRBV19 and TRBJ1-2, the full variable domain is DGGITQSPKYLFRKEGQNVTLSCEQNLNHDAMYWYRQDPGQGLRLIYYSQIVNDFQKGDIAEGYSVSREKKESFPLTVTSAQKNPTAFYLCASSIGLNGYTFGSGTRLTVV.